This T cell receptor beta chain was captured in a study of T cells after yellow fever vaccination. Notes on the study in general: Most primary-vaccination clones recurred post-booster (roughly 97% CD4, over 70% CD8). Just a small share of clonotypes turned up in the CD4 compartment as well as the CD8 compartment. Secondary responses were weaker yet peaked faster, day 5 versus 15.

J was trimmed by 4 bases and V by 4 bases; bases with no gene match: 6. The germline V gene has CDR1 MGHDK and CDR2 SYGVNS. This CDR3 comprises 15 residues. TCRdb re-called the 5' RACE reads with MiXCR, one entry per CDR3 protein. Of roughly 300,000 distinct CDR3 sequences listed, around 6.8% are singletons. As concerns this clonotype: Its antigen is unidentified.

This material consisted of PBMCs, taken approximately 40 days after the first yellow fever vaccination. This TCR derives from a man younger than 35 who received the YFV17D yellow fever vaccine. The chain couples TRBV25-1 to TRBJ2-3; 9 bases agree with TRBD2. This chain's CDR3 is CASSANSGGSDTQYF. The CDR3 coding sequence is TGTGCCAGCAGTGCCAATAGCGGGGGATCAGATACGCAGTATTTT.